The T cell receptor beta chain under discussion was sequenced for a study of regulatory T cells in long-lasting Graves disease. Time point meaning: newly diagnosed GD, antithyroid drugs for less than 3 months. RNA from PBMCs was the source of the TCR library. In building TCR beta libraries, iRepertoire HTBI primers were used together with Arm-PCR of CDR3 regions. TCRdb independently ran MiXCR on the multiplex PCR reads; one entry per CDR3 protein. Of about 350,000 distinct CDR3 sequences listed, under 20% are singletons. General study points: The number of shared public clonotypes was higher in persistent patients (under 3,000) than new patients (more than 850).

CDR3 length: 14 amino acids. V gave up 6 bases and J gave up 2 bases; unmatched junction bases: 7. This clonotype was seen ten or more times. The antigen is unknown. These data were also reused for a study on T cells in Graves' hyperthyroidism and ophthalmopathy.

This TCR derives from a woman between 18 and 29 years old with Graves disease. The sample was peripheral blood mononuclear cells (PBMCs), taken at new diagnosis, from a patient treated with antithyroid drugs. The chain has TRBV12-3 or TRBV12-4 and TRBJ2-7; 7 bases are a match to TRBD1. CDR3 protein: CASSSTGTAYEQYF. Written as DNA, the CDR3 is TGTGCCAGCAGCTCTACCGGGACAGCCTACGAGCAGTACTTC.